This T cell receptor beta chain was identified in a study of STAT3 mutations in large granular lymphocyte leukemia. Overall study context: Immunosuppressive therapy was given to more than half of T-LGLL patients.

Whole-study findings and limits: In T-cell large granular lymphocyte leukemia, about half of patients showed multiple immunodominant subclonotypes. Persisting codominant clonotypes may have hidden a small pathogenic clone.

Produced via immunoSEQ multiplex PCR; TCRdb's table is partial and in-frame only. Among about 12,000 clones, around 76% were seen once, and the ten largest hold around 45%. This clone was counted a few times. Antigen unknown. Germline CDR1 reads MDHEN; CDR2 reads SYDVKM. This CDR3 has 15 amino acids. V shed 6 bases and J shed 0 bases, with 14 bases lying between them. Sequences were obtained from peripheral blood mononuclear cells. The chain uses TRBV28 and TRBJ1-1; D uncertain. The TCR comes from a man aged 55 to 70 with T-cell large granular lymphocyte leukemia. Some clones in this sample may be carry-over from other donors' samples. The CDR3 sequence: CASSPGPFMNTEAFF. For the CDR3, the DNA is TGTGCCAGCAGCCCCGGCCCTTTTATGAACACTGAAGCTTTCTTT.